This record concerns one T cell receptor (beta chain) sequence. Antigen: not known. Germline values: CDR1 SNHLY, CDR2 FYNNEI. This CDR3 comprises 15 residues. Unmatched junction bases numbered 7, after V lost 5 bases and J lost 6 bases. The data originate from a study of cytomegalovirus exposure and HLA in healthy donors. PCR primers comprised 60 Vbeta and 13 Jbeta primers. TCRdb's table, derived via immunoSEQ multiplex PCR, lists solely in-frame clones and lacks some. Among about 140,000 clones listed, about 80% were seen once. Findings and caveats of the study: Relative to equally common others, HLA-associated TCR beta chains showed greater clonal expansion in a later analysis. Using a false discovery rate of 0.05, a later analysis showed that fewer than 20,000 TCR beta sequences were associated with HLA alleles. In vitro checks showed that a few CMV-associated chains really do target CMV antigens.

This sequence joins TRBV2 and TRBJ2-2, with 9 positions matching TRBD2. The receptor comes from a man between 25 and 39 years old in good health and CMV-seropositive. Sequenced material: PBMCs. The CDR3 loop is CASSIGAGGPGELFF. The CDR3 DNA reads as TGTGCCAGCAGTATCGGGGCGGGAGGGCCCGGGGAGCTGTTTTTT.